This T cell receptor beta chain is from a study of vaccination effects on CD4 cells after COVID-19. Points from the study as a whole: Few convalescent patients were included, and no early post-infection timepoints were sampled. Healthy vaccinees had only 1 of 255 vaccine-induced clones cross-react with common cold coronaviruses.

Antigen-specific CD4+ T cells were expanded with viral peptide pools in the ViraFEST assay before sequencing. CD4+ T cells were isolated after around 10 days of culture. The participants, recipients of two vaccine doses, got either BNT162b2 or mRNA-1273. Previously uninfected by SARS-CoV-2, the vaccine recipients also showed negative nucleocapsid antibodies. V was shortened by 4 bases and J by 5 bases, with 11 bases between the two germline ends. The CDR3 runs 13 residues. Germline lookup yields CDR1 SGHTA and CDR2 FQGNSA. The protocol was immunoSEQ multiplex PCR, while the TCRdb copy is restricted to in-frame clones and leaves out a portion. Seen here are tens of thousands of clones, around 85% observed once, and the top ten hold 5.8%. Notes on this clone: Its specificity is not known.

The sample consisted of CD4+ T cells from PBMCs cultured with SARS-CoV-2 spike peptides, taken after COVID-19 vaccination. V is TRBV7-2 and J is TRBJ2-5, with unresolved D. This receptor was identified in a human donor who received a COVID-19 vaccine. Some clones in this sample may be carry-over from other donors' samples. The CDR3 DNA reads TGTGCCAGCAGCTCCCGGACCAGGGAGACCCAGTACTTC. The encoded protein is CASSSRTRETQYF.